This is a list of T cell receptor beta chains from one sample in a study of blood T cell repertoires in COVID-19. The assay was immunoSEQ multiplex PCR, and TCRdb's table has in-frame clones only and misses some. Counted here are 150,000 to 200,000 clones, approximately 92% occurring once; the ten biggest clones make up 4.5% to 5%. The material sequenced was peripheral blood. The receptor source for this set is a man younger than 40 with COVID-19, enrolled during active disease. CDR3s include the opening cysteine and the closing phenylalanine or tryptophan. D genes are given only for firm matches.

D gene	J gene	V gene	CDR3 DNA	CDR3 protein
TRBD1	TRBJ1-4	TRBV5-6	TGTGCCAGCAGGGGGACCGGGACAGGGCTTGAAAAACTGTTTTTT	CASRGTGTGLEKLFF
.	TRBJ2-7	TRBV19	TGTGCCAGTAGTCCCAACCGGGACACACAAAACTACGAGCAGTACTTC	CASSPNRDTQNYEQYF
.	TRBJ1-5	TRBV6-2/TRBV6-3	TGTGCCAGCAGTTATGGGGCCAATCAGCCCCAGCATTTT	CASSYGANQPQHF
TRBD1	TRBJ1-2	TRBV6-4	TGTGCCAGCAGTGCGGACAGGGGCTATGGCTACACCTTC	CASSADRGYGYTF
TRBD1	TRBJ1-2	TRBV4-1	TGCGCCAGCAAGGCTGGGGGCGGGACAGGGACAGGGGATGGCTACACCTTC	CASKAGGGTGTGDGYTF
TRBD1	TRBJ1-3	TRBV4-2	TGTGCCAGCAGCCAAGGTGGACAGGGCAGTGGAAACACCATATATTTT	CASSQGGQGSGNTIYF
.	TRBJ1-2	TRBV15	TGTGCCACCAGCAGAGATCTCCCAGGGTTTGGAGTACGGGGCTACACCTTC	CATSRDLPGFGVRGYTF
.	TRBJ2-3	TRBV11-3	TGTGCCAGCAGCCCCCGACGAGGGAGCACAGATACGCAGTATTTT	CASSPRRGSTDTQYF
.	TRBJ2-2	TRBV3-1/TRBV3-2	TGTGCCAGCAGCCGACTCTTCGGGTCAGCCTTCACCGGGGAGCTGTTTTTT	CASSRLFGSAFTGELFF
TRBD1	TRBJ2-7	TRBV7-9	TGTGCCAGCAGCTTGGCCGGGACAGGGGTTGGAAAGCAGTACTTC	CASSLAGTGVGKQYF
.	TRBJ1-1	TRBV11-3	TGTGCCAGCAGCTTAGACGGGGGCACTGAAGCTTTCTTT	CASSLDGGTEAFF